A single sample is the source of the 2 T cell receptor beta chains below, sequenced in a study of cytomegalovirus exposure and HLA in healthy donors. Libraries were prepared by immunoSEQ multiplex PCR; TCRdb keeps only in-frame clonotypes and omits some of them. The sample lists 150,000 to 200,000 clones; about 88% were seen once. Source material: PBMCs. These receptor sequences come from a young woman in good health and CMV-seronegative.

The chain combines TRBV5-1 with TRBJ2-2; D gene uncertain. Trimming took off 1 base at V and 6 bases at J, with 7 bases between the two ends. The CDR3 is 13 residues long. In germline, CDR1 is SGHRS, CDR2 YFSETQ. The CDR3 reads CASSLTLSGELFF. CDR3 DNA: TGCGCCAGCAGCTTGACTTTGTCCGGGGAGCTGTTTTTT.

V and J are TRBV9 and TRBJ1-6; D uncertain. V lost 0 bases to trimming and J lost 11 bases, with 9 bases between them. Germline V gene lookup returns CDR1 SGDLS and CDR2 YYNGEE. This CDR3 comprises 13 residues. CDR3 protein: CASSVAAIPPLHF. Here the CDR3 DNA reads TGTGCCAGCAGCGTAGCCGCGATACCACCCCTCCACTTT.